The 12 T cell receptor beta chains in this list originate from one sample, sequenced in a study of identical twins. TCRdb re-derived calls from the 5' RACE reads in MiXCR, one entry per CDR3 protein. The data hold about 200,000 distinct CDR3 sequences, with about a tenth observed a single time. The sample was memory (CD45RO+) T cells sorted from blood. Every receptor here comes from a woman aged 18 to 35 in good health.

The chain combines TRBV20-1 with TRBJ2-3; 7 bases fit TRBD2. CDR3 length: 15 residues. V lost 7 bases and J lost 4; bases outside the gene matches: 14. Germline assignment: CDR1 DFQATT and CDR2 SNEGSKA (reference sequence). CDR3 coding DNA: TGCAGTGTCCTTGTTGCTAGCGGTCTCTCAGATACGCAGTATTTT. Residues: CSVLVASGLSDTQYF.

This clonotype turned up a few times. The chain links TRBV12-3 or TRBV12-4 to TRBJ2-1; D ambiguous. The CDR3 has 15 residues. V dropped 8 bases and J dropped 0 bases, with 14 bases sitting between them. CDR3 nucleotides: TGTGCCAGCGGGCAGTATCCTAGCTCCTACAATGAGCAGTTCTTC. This translates into CASGQYPSSYNEQFF.

This clonotype was observed many times. The V and J genes are TRBV7-2 and TRBJ2-1; D gene unclear. Trimming removed 3 bases at V and 4 bases at J, with 19 bases between. The CDR3 length is 17 residues. Germline CDR1 SGHTA, CDR2 FQGNSA. The CDR3: CASSFAVSTSPYNEQFF. The CDR3, as DNA: TGTGCCAGCAGCTTCGCAGTGTCCACCAGCCCGTACAATGAGCAGTTCTTC. Using reference TRBV7-2 and TRBJ2-1 for the parts outside the CDR3, the full variable domain is GAGVSQSPSNKVTEKGKDVELRCDPISGHTALYWYRQSLGQGLEFLIYFQGNSAPDKSGLPSDRFSAERTGGSVSTLTIQRTQQEDSAVYLCASSFAVSTSPYNEQFFGPGTRLTVL.

This clonotype was seen only a few times. CDR3 coding DNA: TGCAGTGCTAGAGATCGAAAGCATCCCTATAATTCACCCCTCCACTTT. Protein: CSARDRKHPYNSPLHF. The chain couples TRBV20-1 to TRBJ1-6; D unclear. Trimming pared 0 bases from V and 2 bases from J, leaving 11 bases between. CDR1 is DFQATT, CDR2 SNEGSKA, per germline (reference sequence). The CDR3 covers 16 residues.

This clonotype was counted between two and nine times. The V gene is TRBV20-1, the J gene TRBJ2-4, with 10 bases matching TRBD1. V gave up 3 bases and J gave up 8 bases; unmatched junction bases: 10. The germline gives CDR1 DFQATT, CDR2 SNEGSKA (reference sequence). The CDR3 runs to 15 residues. CDR3 sequence: CSARRLTGGKDIQYF. For the CDR3, the DNA is TGCAGTGCTAGGCGCCTGACAGGGGGCAAGGACATTCAGTACTTC.

This clonotype was counted many times. V gene TRBV7-9 combines with J gene TRBJ2-7, with a tentative D call TRBD1 (6 bases). The CDR3 is made up of 15 amino acids. The V end was cut by 6 bases, the J end by 5 bases, with 20 bases between. The germline gives CDR1 SEHNR, CDR2 FQNEAQ (reference sequence). CDR3 DNA: TGTGCCAGCAGTTTCGAGGCAGGGGCAGTCCACGAGCAGTACTTC. Its translation: CASSFEAGAVHEQYF.

The V call is TRBV29-1, the J call TRBJ1-2; D remains unclear. Germline CDR1 and CDR2: SQVTM and ANQGSEA. V dropped 7 bases and J dropped 4 bases, with 10 bases sitting between them. The CDR3 is 11 amino acids. The CDR3, as DNA: TGCAGCGATGTACAGACCTATGGCTACACCTTC. It encodes CSDVQTYGYTF.

This clonotype was observed at least ten times. The chain uses TRBV20-1 and TRBJ1-1; no reliable D call. Trimming took 0 bases from V and 3 from J, leaving 14 bases between them. Per the germline V gene, CDR1 is DFQATT and CDR2 is SNEGSKA (reference sequence). The CDR3 loop spans 15 amino acids. DNA of the CDR3: TGCAGTGCTAGAGATTCTGGTGGTGGGGACACTGAAGCTTTCTTT. This translates into CSARDSGGGDTEAFF.

In this sample, this clonotype turned up a few times. This sequence joins TRBV2 and TRBJ2-2; D perhaps matches TRBD1 (6 bases). Germline V gene data show CDR1 as SNHLY and CDR2 as FYNNEI. The CDR3 has 12 amino acids. V was cut by 6 bases and J by 6 bases, with 8 bases left in between. This CDR3 is CASRAGAGELFF. In DNA, the CDR3 is TGTGCCAGCAGGGCAGGGGCCGGGGAGCTGTTTTTT.

This clonotype was seen ten or more times. This chain uses TRBV15 with TRBJ2-2; D is undetermined. The V end lost 5 bases, the J end lost 1 base, and 5 bases lay between the germline ends. Germline loops: CDR1 LNHNV, CDR2 YYDKDF (reference sequence). The CDR3 runs 13 residues. CDR3 protein: CATSARNTGELFF. CDR3 coding DNA: TGTGCCACCAGCGCTCGGAACACCGGGGAGCTGTTTTTT. Supplemented by reference TRBV15 and TRBJ2-2, the full variable domain reads DAMVIQNPRYQVTQFGKPVTLSCSQTLNHNVMYWYQQKSSQAPKLLFHYYDKDFNNEADTPDNFQSRRPNTSFCFLDIRSPGLGDTAMYLCATSARNTGELFFGEGSRLTVL.

V is TRBV20-1 and J is TRBJ1-1; D unclear. In germline, CDR1 is DFQATT, CDR2 SNEGSKA (reference sequence). Trimming stripped 5 bases from V and 0 bases from J, with 10 bases between. The CDR3 sequence is 13 residues long. CDR3 nucleotides: TGCAGTGCTGGACGATTCATGAACACTGAAGCTTTCTTT. Translation: CSAGRFMNTEAFF.

V is TRBV29-1 and J is TRBJ1-1; possible D gene TRBD1, 6 bases. Germline CDR1 SQVTM, CDR2 ANQGSEA. Trimming pared 5 bases from V and 8 bases from J, leaving 18 bases between. This CDR3 has 13 residues. The CDR3 reads CSVLGLGASEAFF. The CDR3 region has the DNA TGCAGCGTTCTCGGTCTGGGGGCATCAGAAGCTTTCTTT.